The 21 T cell receptor beta chains in this list originate from one sample, sequenced in a study of beta chain features in type 1 diabetes. What was sequenced were expressed TCRB transcripts, since all of the isolated RNA had been reverse transcribed. The protocol was immunoSEQ multiplex PCR, while the TCRdb copy is restricted to in-frame clones and leaves out a portion. The sample records about 350,000 clones, about 20% being singletons. Sequenced material: naive CD4+ T cells from blood. The receptors originated from a woman aged 18-29 years in good health.

This clone was seen only a few times. The V and J genes are TRBV19 and TRBJ2-5; TRBD2 is a possible D gene (5 bases). Between the trimmed V and J ends, which lost 11 bases and 2 bases, there was a span of 9 bases. The CDR3 sequence is 11 residues long. From germline, CDR1 is LNHDA and CDR2 SQIVND (reference sequence). CDR3 sequence reads: CAVRGQETQYF. The CDR3 nucleotides read TGTGCCGTACGGGGACAAGAGACCCAGTACTTC.

The chain joins TRBV10-3 to TRBJ2-1; D gene unclear. V was clipped by 10 bases and J by 9 bases, with 16 bases between them. The CDR3 runs to 12 residues. The germline CDR1 and CDR2 sequences are ENHRY and SYGVKD. The CDR3 is CATAETWSEQFF. Written as DNA, the CDR3 is TGTGCCACCGCGGAGACTTGGAGTGAGCAGTTCTTC.

CDR3: CAWEPGQGRSGEKLFF. DNA of the CDR3: TGTGCCTGGGAACCGGGACAGGGGCGTTCTGGTGAAAAACTGTTTTTT. This chain connects TRBV30 to TRBJ1-4, with 10 positions matching TRBD1. V trimming: 5 bases; J trimming: 7 bases; junction bases outside the gene matches: 13. The CDR3 totals 16 residues. Germline CDR1 and CDR2: GTSNPN and SVGIG (reference sequence).

There are a few counts of this clone. V usage is TRBV2 and J usage is TRBJ1-1, with TRBD1 identical over 8 bases. This CDR3 has 14 residues. Germline values: CDR1 SNHLY, CDR2 FYNNEI. The junction had 5 bases not matched to a gene; V was cut back by 4 bases and J by 4 bases. The CDR3 DNA follows: TGTGCCAGCAGTGGGACAGGGATGATCACTGAAGCTTTCTTT. Its translation: CASSGTGMITEAFF.

This clone was seen only a few times. The chain links TRBV2 to TRBJ1-1; 10 bases line up with TRBD1. The germline V gene encodes CDR1 SNHLY and CDR2 FYNNEI. Trimming took 6 bases from V and 1 from J; bases not matched to a gene: 2. This CDR3 is 14 amino acids long. The CDR3 spells CASRDRGRNTEAFF. The CDR3 DNA follows: TGTGCCAGCAGGGACAGGGGGAGGAACACTGAAGCTTTCTTT.

This rearrangement joins TRBV4-1 to TRBJ2-3; D remains unclear. The CDR3 is 12 amino acids. Germline CDR1 is MGHRA and CDR2 is YSYEKL. V shed 0 bases and J shed 7 bases, with 5 bases lying between them. CDR3 region: CASSQERNTQYF. The CDR3 DNA reads TGCGCCAGCAGCCAAGAGCGGAATACGCAGTATTTT.

A note on this clone: This sample includes further DNA sequences coding for the same CDR3. CDR3 region: CASSYTGDTEAFF. CDR3 nucleotides: TGCGCCAGCAGCTATACGGGGGACACTGAAGCTTTCTTT. The chain joins TRBV5-1 to TRBJ1-1; D might be TRBD1 (5 bases). Trimming took 3 bases from V and 3 from J, leaving 9 bases between them. The CDR3 spans 13 residues. Germline V CDR1 and CDR2: SGHRS, YFSETQ.

The table lists this clone with a few counts. The same CDR3 arises from other DNA sequences in this sample as well. The V call is TRBV19, the J call TRBJ1-5; possible D gene TRBD1, 5 bases. Germline V gives CDR1 LNHDA, CDR2 SQIVND (reference sequence). Trimming took off 5 bases at V and 4 bases at J, with 9 bases between the two ends. The CDR3 has 13 residues. As DNA, the CDR3 is TGTGCCAGTAGTGTTCAGGGAAATCAGCCCCAGCATTTT. This translates into CASSVQGNQPQHF.

The chain combines TRBV30 with TRBJ2-3; 8 bases map to TRBD2. Looked up from germline, CDR1 is GTSNPN and CDR2 is SVGIG (reference sequence). The CDR3 contains 16 residues. Trimming removed 2 bases from V and 0 bases from J; junction bases left unmatched: 7. CDR3 sequence: CAWSRAGATSTDTQYF. DNA for the CDR3: TGTGCCTGGAGTAGAGCGGGGGCGACTAGCACAGATACGCAGTATTTT.

The chain uses TRBV6-6 and TRBJ2-7; 7 positions agree with TRBD2. V dropped 0 bases and J dropped 3; count of bases not matched to a gene: 8. The CDR3 extends over 16 amino acids. CDR1 and CDR2 (germline): MNHNY, SVGAGI (reference sequence). The CDR3 bases are TGTGCCAGCAGTTACTCGGGTGGAGCGGGGTACTACGAGCAGTACTTC. Its translation: CASSYSGGAGYYEQYF.

The rearrangement joins TRBV7-9 to TRBJ2-1; 14 nucleotides line up with TRBD2. This CDR3 is built from 16 residues. V gave up 2 bases and J gave up 10 bases; unmatched junction bases: 7. Germline V gene data show CDR1 as SEHNR and CDR2 as FQNEAQ (reference sequence). In nucleotides, the CDR3 is TGTGCCAGCAGCTTACCCGGGACTAGCGGGAGTGGAGAGCAGTTCTTC. Encoded protein: CASSLPGTSGSGEQFF.

This clone has only a few counts. The V gene is TRBV30, the J gene TRBJ2-3, with 9 bases lining up with TRBD2. V shed 5 bases, J shed 4 bases, and the junction held 10 bases outside the gene matches. This CDR3 contains 15 residues. Per germline, CDR1 GTSNPN and CDR2 SVGIG (reference sequence). CDR3 region: CAWVRASGTADTQYF. In DNA form, the CDR3 reads TGTGCCTGGGTGAGAGCTAGCGGGACGGCAGATACGCAGTATTTT.

This sequence joins TRBV2 and TRBJ2-2; D is possibly TRBD1 (6 bases). Looked up from germline, CDR1 is SNHLY and CDR2 is FYNNEI. The CDR3 is 15 residues long. V was clipped by 4 bases and J by 3 bases, with 12 bases between them. The CDR3 loop reads CASSAGQGYTGELFF. The CDR3 bases are TGTGCCAGCAGTGCCGGCCAGGGGTACACCGGGGAGCTGTTTTTT.

The chain couples TRBV25-1 to TRBJ1-2, with 7 bases identical to TRBD1. Germline trimming cut 3 bases from V and 8 bases from J; bases unmatched to any gene: 12. In germline, CDR1 is MGHDK, CDR2 SYGVNS. This CDR3 comprises 15 residues. In nucleotides, the CDR3 is TGTGCCAGCAGTGAGACGGGCAGGGGGGTGGAAGGCTACACCTTC. This translates into CASSETGRGVEGYTF.

The V call is TRBV29-1, the J call TRBJ2-2, with D possibly matching TRBD2 (7 bases). This CDR3 is 13 amino acids long. Trimming pared 6 bases from V and 7 bases from J, leaving 15 bases between. The germline CDR1 and CDR2 sequences are SQVTM and ANQGSEA. The CDR3 sequence is CSVARGAGGELFF. The CDR3, as DNA: TGCAGCGTAGCCCGGGGGGCGGGCGGGGAGCTGTTTTTT.

The chain has TRBV2 and TRBJ2-7, with TRBD2 matching 13 bases. This CDR3 spans 15 amino acids. J gave up 2 bases and V 5 bases, and 3 bases lay outside the gene matches. Germline loops: CDR1 SNHLY, CDR2 FYNNEI. CDR3 DNA: TGTGCCAGCAGTCGCGGACTAGCGGGAGCCTACGAGCAGTACTTC. It translates to CASSRGLAGAYEQYF.

The rearrangement joins TRBV18 to TRBJ1-1; TRBD1 might be the D (6 bases). The CDR3 length is 13 residues. CDR1 is KGHSH, CDR2 LQKENI, per germline. The V gene lost 3 bases and the J gene lost 8 bases, with 13 bases spanning the gap. Written as DNA, the CDR3 is TGTGCCAGCTCACCGAGGACAGATGGGGAAGCTTTCTTT. Its translation is CASSPRTDGEAFF.

This clone was detected only a few times. V usage is TRBV30 and J usage is TRBJ1-6; TRBD1 aligns across 9 bases. The CDR3 has 13 amino acids. CDR1 GTSNPN and CDR2 SVGIG come from the germline V gene (reference sequence). Trimming cost V 3 bases and J 13 bases; bases outside gene matches: 7. The CDR3 DNA sequence: TGTGCCTGGAGAGGGACAGGGAAGGCGCCCCTCCACTTT. Its translation: CAWRGTGKAPLHF.

V is TRBV9 and J is TRBJ2-5; D may be TRBD1 (5 bases). This CDR3 is 13 amino acids long. CDR1 and CDR2 from the germline V gene are SGDLS and YYNGEE. With 4 bases removed from V and 4 bases from J, the gap between germline ends came to 11 bases. The CDR3 DNA reads as TGTGCCAGCAGCCTCACCCAGGGAGAGACCCAGTACTTC. This sequence encodes CASSLTQGETQYF.

J is TRBJ2-7 and V is TRBV7-8; the match to TRBD1 covers 7 bases. Germline loops: CDR1 SGHVS, CDR2 FQNEAQ. Unmatched junction bases numbered 5, after V lost 6 bases and J lost 0 bases. The CDR3 length is 14 residues. The CDR3 spells CASSQDRLSYEQYF. The CDR3 DNA reads as TGTGCCAGCAGTCAGGACAGGCTCTCCTACGAGCAGTACTTC. Complete variable domain (other parts from reference TRBV7-8 and TRBJ2-7): GAGVSQSPRYKVAKRGQDVALRCDPISGHVSLFWYQQALGQGPEFLTYFQNEAQLDKSGLPSDRFFAERPEGSVSTLKIQRTQQEDSAVYLCASSQDRLSYEQYFGPGTRLTVT.

This clone has more than one count but fewer than ten. The chain carries TRBV9 and TRBJ1-1; TRBD1 agrees at 8 bases. V lost 0 bases, J lost 5 bases, and 3 bases stayed unmatched. CDR1 and CDR2 from the germline V gene are SGDLS and YYNGEE. This CDR3 is built from 14 residues. The CDR3 region is CASSVATGGTEAFF. The CDR3 region has the DNA TGTGCCAGCAGCGTAGCTACAGGGGGGACTGAAGCTTTCTTT.